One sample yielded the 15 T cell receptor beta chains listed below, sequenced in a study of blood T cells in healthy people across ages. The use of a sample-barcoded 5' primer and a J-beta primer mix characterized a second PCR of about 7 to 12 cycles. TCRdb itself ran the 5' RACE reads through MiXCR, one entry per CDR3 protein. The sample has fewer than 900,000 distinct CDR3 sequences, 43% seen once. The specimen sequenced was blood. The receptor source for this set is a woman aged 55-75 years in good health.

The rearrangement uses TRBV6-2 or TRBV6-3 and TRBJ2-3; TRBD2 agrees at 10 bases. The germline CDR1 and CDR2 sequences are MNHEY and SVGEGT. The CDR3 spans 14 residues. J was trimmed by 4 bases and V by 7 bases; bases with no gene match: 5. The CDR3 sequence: CASKKSGGADTQYF. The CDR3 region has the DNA TGTGCCAGCAAGAAGAGCGGGGGGGCAGATACGCAGTATTTT.

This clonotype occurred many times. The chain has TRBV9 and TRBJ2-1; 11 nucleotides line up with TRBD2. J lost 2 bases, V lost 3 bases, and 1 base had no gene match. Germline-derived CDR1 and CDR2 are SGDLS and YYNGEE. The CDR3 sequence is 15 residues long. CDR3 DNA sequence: TGTGCCAGCAGCGGGGGACTAGCGGCCTACAATGAGCAGTTCTTC. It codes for CASSGGLAAYNEQFF.

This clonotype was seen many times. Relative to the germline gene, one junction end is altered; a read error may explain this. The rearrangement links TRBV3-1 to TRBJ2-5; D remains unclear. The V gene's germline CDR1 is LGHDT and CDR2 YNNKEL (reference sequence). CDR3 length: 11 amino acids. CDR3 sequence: CASRRQESQYF. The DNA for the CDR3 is TGTGCCAGCAGGCGACAAGAGTCCCAGTACTTC.

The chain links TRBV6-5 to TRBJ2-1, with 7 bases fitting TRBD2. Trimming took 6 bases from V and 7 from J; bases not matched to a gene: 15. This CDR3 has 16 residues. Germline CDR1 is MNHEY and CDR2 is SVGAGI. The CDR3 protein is CASRRKGGSMVNEQFF. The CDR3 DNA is TGTGCCAGCAGGCGCAAGGGCGGGAGTATGGTGAATGAGCAGTTCTTC.

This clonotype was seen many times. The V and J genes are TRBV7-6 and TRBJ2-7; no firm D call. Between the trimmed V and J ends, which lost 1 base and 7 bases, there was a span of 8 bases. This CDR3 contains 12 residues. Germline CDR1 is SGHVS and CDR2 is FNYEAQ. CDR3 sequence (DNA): TGTGCCAGCAGCTTAGTTAATTCTGAGCAGTACTTC. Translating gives CASSLVNSEQYF.

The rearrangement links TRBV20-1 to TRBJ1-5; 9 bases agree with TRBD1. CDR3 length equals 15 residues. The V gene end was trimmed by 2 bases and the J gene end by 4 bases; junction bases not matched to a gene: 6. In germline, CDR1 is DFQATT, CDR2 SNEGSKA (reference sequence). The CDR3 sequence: CSARRLQGANQPQHF. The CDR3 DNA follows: TGCAGTGCTAGACGTTTACAGGGGGCAAATCAGCCCCAGCATTTT.

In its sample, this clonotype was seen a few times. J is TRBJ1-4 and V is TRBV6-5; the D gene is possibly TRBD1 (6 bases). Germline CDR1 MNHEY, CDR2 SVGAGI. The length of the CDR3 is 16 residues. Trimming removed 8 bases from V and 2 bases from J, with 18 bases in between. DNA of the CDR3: TGTGCCAGCCGTCGAGGAGGGGGGATCACTAATGAAAAACTGTTTTTT. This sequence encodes CASRRGGGITNEKLFF.

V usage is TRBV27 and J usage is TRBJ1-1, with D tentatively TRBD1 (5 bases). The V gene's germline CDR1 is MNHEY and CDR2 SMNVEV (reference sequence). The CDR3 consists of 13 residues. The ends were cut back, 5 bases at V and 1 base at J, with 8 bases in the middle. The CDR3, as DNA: TGTGCCAGCAGTGTAACAGGGAACACTGAAGCTTTCTTT. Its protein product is CASSVTGNTEAFF.

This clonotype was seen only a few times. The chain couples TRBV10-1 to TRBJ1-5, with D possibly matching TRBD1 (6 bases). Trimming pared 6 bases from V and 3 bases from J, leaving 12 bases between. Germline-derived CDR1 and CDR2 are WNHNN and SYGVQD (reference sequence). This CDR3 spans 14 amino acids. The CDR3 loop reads CASSPQGINQPQHF. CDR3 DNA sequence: TGCGCCAGCAGCCCCCAGGGGATCAATCAGCCCCAGCATTTT.

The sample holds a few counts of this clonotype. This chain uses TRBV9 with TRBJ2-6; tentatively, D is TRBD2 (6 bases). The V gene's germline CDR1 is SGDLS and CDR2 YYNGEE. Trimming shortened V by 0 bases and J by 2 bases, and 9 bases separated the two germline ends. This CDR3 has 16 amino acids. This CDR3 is CASSVDGGTGANVLTF. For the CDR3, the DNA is TGTGCCAGCAGCGTAGATGGGGGGACTGGGGCCAACGTCCTGACTTTC. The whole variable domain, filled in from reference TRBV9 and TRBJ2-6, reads DSGVTQTPKHLITATGQRVTLRCSPRSGDLSVYWYQQSLDQGLQFLIQYYNGEERAKGNILERFSAQQFPDLHSELNLSSLELGDSALYFCASSVDGGTGANVLTFGAGSRLTVL.

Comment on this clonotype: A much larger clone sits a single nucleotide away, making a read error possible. CDR3 residues: CSVEEGFYNEQYF. For the CDR3, the DNA is TGCAGCGTTGAAGAGGGCTTCTACAATGAGCAGTACTTC. The V and J genes are TRBV29-1 and TRBJ2-1; D remains ambiguous. The J call is uncertain, as TRBJ2-7 better fits the DNA end. The CDR3 totals 13 residues. CDR1 is SQVTM, CDR2 ANQGSEA, per germline.

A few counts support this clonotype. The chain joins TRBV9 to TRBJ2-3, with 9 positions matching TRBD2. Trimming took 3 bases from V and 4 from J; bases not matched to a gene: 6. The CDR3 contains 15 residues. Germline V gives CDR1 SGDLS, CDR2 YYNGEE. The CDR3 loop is CASSAGLAFPDTQYF. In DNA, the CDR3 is TGTGCCAGCAGCGCGGGACTAGCATTTCCAGATACGCAGTATTTT. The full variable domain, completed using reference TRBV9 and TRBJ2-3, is DSGVTQTPKHLITATGQRVTLRCSPRSGDLSVYWYQQSLDQGLQFLIQYYNGEERAKGNILERFSAQQFPDLHSELNLSSLELGDSALYFCASSAGLAFPDTQYFGPGTRLTVL.

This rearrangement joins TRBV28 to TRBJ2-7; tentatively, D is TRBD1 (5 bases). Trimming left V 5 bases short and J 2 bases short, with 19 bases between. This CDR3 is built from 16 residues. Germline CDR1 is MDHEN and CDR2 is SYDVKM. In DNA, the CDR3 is TGTGCCAGCAGTCCCCCCAACGGTGCAGGGCCCTACGAGCAGTACTTC. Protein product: CASSPPNGAGPYEQYF.

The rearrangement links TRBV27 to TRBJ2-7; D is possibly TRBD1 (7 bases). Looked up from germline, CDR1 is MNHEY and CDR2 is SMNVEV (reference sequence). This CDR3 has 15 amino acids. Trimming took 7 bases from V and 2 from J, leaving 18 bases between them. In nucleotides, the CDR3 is TGTGCCAGCAAAGGGGGGACAGCTACAACCTACGAGCAGTACTTC. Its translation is CASKGGTATTYEQYF.

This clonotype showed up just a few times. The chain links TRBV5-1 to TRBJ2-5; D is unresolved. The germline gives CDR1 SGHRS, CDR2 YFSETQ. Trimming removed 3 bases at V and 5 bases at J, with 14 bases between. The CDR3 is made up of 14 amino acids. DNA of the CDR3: TGCGCCAGCAGCTCGGACCCGGTGGGGGAGACCCAGTACTTC. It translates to CASSSDPVGETQYF.